One T cell receptor (beta chain) is described in this entry. Its specificity is unknown. These data originate in a study of T cell responses to AZD1222 COVID-19 vaccine. Study findings and constraints: In all cases, repertoires were sampled only after the peak T cell response. Targeting of unmutated variant regions was reportedly seen in nearly half of spike-specific TCRs. Spike-spanning, vaccine-associated CD4 TCRs were dominant at 160-218 and 743-854.

Data came from immunoSEQ multiplex PCR; TCRdb stores just in-frame clones and leaves some out. The sample has 110,000 or so clones, approximately 86% seen once. Germline CDR1 SEHNR, CDR2 FQNEAQ (reference sequence). The CDR3 is 13 amino acids. Trimming took 4 bases from V and 6 from J; bases not matched to a gene: 5. The source material was peripheral blood, sampled on day 0 of MenACWY control vaccination. This receptor was identified in an adult in good health. The chain couples TRBV7-9 to TRBJ1-1; 7 nucleotides align to TRBD1. DNA for the CDR3: TGTGCCAGCAGCTCCCAGGGGGTGGCTGAAGCTTTCTTT. Encoded protein: CASSSQGVAEAFF.